This T cell receptor (beta chain) was recovered during a study of blood T cell repertoires in COVID-19. Study at large: The United States, Italy and Spain were the sources of the acute and convalescent COVID-19 samples. PBMCs, B-cell-depleted T cells, or T cells were the source of the cDNA or gDNA that made up the material.

This clone was recorded once. TCRdb's copy holds only in-frame clones and misses some; the assay was immunoSEQ multiplex PCR. This sample has about 59,000 clones, with over 70% found just once. The CDR3 loop spans 17 amino acids. Trimming pared 2 bases from V and 0 bases from J, leaving 14 bases between. The germline V gene has CDR1 GTSNPN and CDR2 SVGIG (reference sequence). The clonotype was recovered from a woman in her seventies with acute or convalescent COVID-19. Sequenced material: peripheral blood. V gene TRBV30 combines with J gene TRBJ2-6; possibly TRBD1 for D (6 bases). CDR3 coding DNA: TGTGCCTGGAGTAGGCAGGGGATAACCTCTGGGGCCAACGTCCTGACTTTC. It is translated as CAWSRQGITSGANVLTF.